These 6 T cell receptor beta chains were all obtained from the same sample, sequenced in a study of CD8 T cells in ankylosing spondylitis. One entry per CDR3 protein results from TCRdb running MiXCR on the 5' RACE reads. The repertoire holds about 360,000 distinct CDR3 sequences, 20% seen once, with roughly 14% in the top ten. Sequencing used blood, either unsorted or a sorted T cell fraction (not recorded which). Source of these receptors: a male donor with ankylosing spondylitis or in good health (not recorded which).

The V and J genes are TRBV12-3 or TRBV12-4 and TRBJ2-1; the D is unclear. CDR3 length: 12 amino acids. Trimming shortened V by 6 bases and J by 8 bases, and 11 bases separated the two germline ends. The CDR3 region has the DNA TGTGCCAGCAGCCTCCTCGTGCATGAGCAGTTCTTC. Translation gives CASSLLVHEQFF.

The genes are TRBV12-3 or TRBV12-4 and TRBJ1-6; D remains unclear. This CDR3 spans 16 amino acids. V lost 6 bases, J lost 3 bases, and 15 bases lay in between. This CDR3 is CASRGSLDLYNSPLHF. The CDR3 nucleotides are TGTGCCAGCAGAGGCTCATTAGACCTCTATAATTCACCCCTCCACTTT.

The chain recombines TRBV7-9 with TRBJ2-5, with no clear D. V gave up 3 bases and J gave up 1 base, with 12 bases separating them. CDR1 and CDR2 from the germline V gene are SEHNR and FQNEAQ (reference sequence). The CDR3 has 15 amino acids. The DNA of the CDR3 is TGTGCCAGCAGCTTTGGACCAGAGATCCAAGAGACCCAGTACTTC. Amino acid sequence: CASSFGPEIQETQYF.

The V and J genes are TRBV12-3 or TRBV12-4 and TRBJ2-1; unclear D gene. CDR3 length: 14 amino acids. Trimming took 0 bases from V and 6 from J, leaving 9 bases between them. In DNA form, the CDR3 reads TGTGCCAGCAGTTTAGCAGGGCTCGCCAATGAGCAGTTCTTC. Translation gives CASSLAGLANEQFF.

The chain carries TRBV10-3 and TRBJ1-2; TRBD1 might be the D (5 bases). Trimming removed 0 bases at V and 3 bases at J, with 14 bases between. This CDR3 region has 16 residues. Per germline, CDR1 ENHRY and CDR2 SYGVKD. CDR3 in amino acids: CAISESWDGIHYGYTF. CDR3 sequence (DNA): TGTGCCATCAGTGAGTCGTGGGACGGCATTCACTATGGCTACACCTTC.

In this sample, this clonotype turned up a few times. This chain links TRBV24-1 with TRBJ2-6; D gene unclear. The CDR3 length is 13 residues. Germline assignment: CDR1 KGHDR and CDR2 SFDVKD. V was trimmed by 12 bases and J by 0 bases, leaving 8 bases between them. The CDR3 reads CAVKSSGANVLTF. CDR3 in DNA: TGTGCCGTAAAGAGCTCTGGGGCCAACGTCCTGACTTTC.